The 32 T cell receptor beta chains presented below share a single source sample, sequenced in a study of blood T cell repertoires in COVID-19. Sequencing used immunoSEQ multiplex PCR; TCRdb keeps in-frame clones, though not all of them. This table has some 41,000 clones, 80% to 90% appearing once. The sequencing sample was made of peripheral blood. The receptors shown here come from a man aged 70 or older with active COVID-19.

The chain employs TRBV7-3 and TRBJ2-3; 8 positions match TRBD2. J was trimmed by 0 bases and V by 2 bases; bases with no gene match: 1. The V gene's germline CDR1 is SGHTA and CDR2 FQGTGA. This CDR3 has 15 amino acids. CDR3 loop: CASSLERGSTDTQYF. Written as DNA, the CDR3 is TGTGCCAGCAGCTTAGAGCGGGGGAGCACAGATACGCAGTATTTT.

CDR3 region: CASKTDRGGNQPQHF. CDR3 DNA: TGTGCCAGCAAGACCGACAGGGGTGGCAATCAGCCCCAGCATTTT. This sequence joins TRBV28 and TRBJ1-5, with 8 nucleotides matching TRBD1. The CDR3 sequence is 15 residues long. Looked up from germline, CDR1 is MDHEN and CDR2 is SYDVKM. V was pared by 7 bases and J by 2 bases, with 7 bases of the junction left unmatched.

This chain uses TRBV27 with TRBJ2-3; D gene uncertain. Trimming left V 3 bases short and J 5 bases short, with 9 bases between. Germline V gene data show CDR1 as MNHEY and CDR2 as SMNVEV (reference sequence). This CDR3 is built from 13 residues. DNA for the CDR3: TGTGCCAGCAGTTTTGTAGCTGTAGATACGCAGTATTTT. Encoded protein: CASSFVAVDTQYF.

This rearrangement joins TRBV24-1 to TRBJ2-7; TRBD1 matches at 12 bases. The CDR3 covers 19 residues. V trimming: 3 bases; J trimming: 0 bases; junction bases outside the gene matches: 11. CDR1 KGHDR and CDR2 SFDVKD come from the germline V gene. The DNA of the CDR3 is TGTGCCACCAGTGATCTGGGACAGGGGGCTTTACCAAGCTCCTACGAGCAGTACTTC. It yields the protein CATSDLGQGALPSSYEQYF.

V is TRBV27 and J is TRBJ1-2, with TRBD1 identical over 8 bases. This CDR3 region has 14 residues. The V gene end was trimmed by 5 bases and the J gene end by 5 bases; junction bases not matched to a gene: 7. Germline CDR1 MNHEY, CDR2 SMNVEV (reference sequence). CDR3 DNA sequence: TGTGCCAGCAGTAGCGACAGGGGATCTTATGGCTACACCTTC. Amino acids: CASSSDRGSYGYTF.

Many counts were recorded for this clone. This chain connects TRBV3-1 (or the pseudogene TRBV3-2) to TRBJ2-3, with D perhaps TRBD2 (6 bases). The germline CDR1 and CDR2 sequences are LGHDT and YNNKEL (reference sequence). The CDR3 totals 17 residues. Trimming pared 1 base from V and 6 bases from J, leaving 20 bases between. In DNA form, the CDR3 reads TGTGCCAGCAGCCAAGGGGTCTGGGACTGGGCCATTGATACGCAGTATTTT. It is translated as CASSQGVWDWAIDTQYF.

V and J are TRBV13 and TRBJ1-3, with D tentatively TRBD1 (6 bases). The V end lost 5 bases, the J end lost 0 bases, and 11 bases lay between the germline ends. Germline V lookup: CDR1 PRHDT, CDR2 FYEKMQ (reference sequence). CDR3 length: 15 residues. The CDR3 DNA sequence: TGTGCCAGCAGCCCTACAGGGCCCTCTGGAAACACCATATATTTT. Protein product: CASSPTGPSGNTIYF.

The V and J genes are TRBV9 and TRBJ1-1, with 9 bases fitting TRBD1. The germline CDR1 and CDR2 sequences are SGDLS and YYNGEE. V gave up 5 bases and J gave up 1 base; unmatched junction bases: 3. This CDR3 spans 14 amino acids. In nucleotides, the CDR3 is TGTGCCAGCAGTACAGGGGGCGAGAACACTGAAGCTTTCTTT. Protein: CASSTGGENTEAFF.

The chain uses TRBV4-3 and TRBJ2-3; the match to TRBD1 covers 11 bases. Germline V gene lookup returns CDR1 LGHNA and CDR2 YSLEER. Trimming cost V 11 bases and J 7 bases; bases outside gene matches: 8. The CDR3 is 13 amino acids. DNA for the CDR3: TGCGCCTCCGGGACAGGGGGAGGAAATACGCAGTATTTT. This gives the protein CASGTGGGNTQYF.

V gene TRBV7-2 combines with J gene TRBJ2-7; D unresolved. The V end lost 5 bases, the J end lost 1 base, and 9 bases lay between the germline ends. The CDR3 is 13 amino acids. Germline V CDR1 and CDR2: SGHTA, FQGNSA. CDR3 sequence: CASSPYSSYEQYF. The CDR3 DNA follows: TGTGCCAGCAGCCCCTACTCTTCCTACGAGCAGTACTTC.

This clone has a handful of counts. The genes are TRBV11-2 and TRBJ2-1; D remains ambiguous. V was cut by 5 bases and J by 2 bases, with 10 bases left in between. This CDR3 is 14 amino acids long. CDR1 and CDR2 from the germline V gene are SGHAT and FQNNGV. The CDR3 nucleotides read TGTGCCAGCAGCCAGCAACGGGCCTACAATGAGCAGTTCTTC. Residues: CASSQQRAYNEQFF.

V is TRBV18 and J is TRBJ1-1, with D hard to call. The CDR3 covers 12 residues. Trimming shortened V by 6 bases and J by 1 base, and 6 bases separated the two germline ends. Germline V gene data show CDR1 as KGHSH and CDR2 as LQKENI. The CDR3 nucleotides read TGTGCCAGCTCGCTAAAGAACACTGAAGCTTTCTTT. It translates to CASSLKNTEAFF.

The CDR3 DNA reads TGTGCCACCAGTGATCCCGGACAGGGCGGCACCGGGGAGCTGTTTTTT. Protein product: CATSDPGQGGTGELFF. The J gene is TRBJ2-2, the V gene TRBV24-1; 8 bases are a match to TRBD1. The CDR3 contains 16 residues. Trimming at V came to 3 bases and at J to 4 bases, leaving 6 bases not matched to a gene. Germline values: CDR1 KGHDR, CDR2 SFDVKD.

The chain uses TRBV7-2 and TRBJ2-3; TRBD1 agrees at 9 bases. The CDR3 runs 14 residues. V lost 5 bases and J lost 5; bases outside the gene matches: 5. Germline V lookup: CDR1 SGHTA, CDR2 FQGNSA. CDR3 loop: CASSHRDRVDTQYF. CDR3 DNA: TGTGCCAGCAGCCACCGGGACAGGGTAGATACGCAGTATTTT.

This rearrangement joins TRBV7-2 to TRBJ2-7, with TRBD1 matching 7 bases. The trim removed 5 bases at V and 4 bases at J, leaving 14 bases unmatched. The CDR3 totals 16 residues. Germline V CDR1 and CDR2: SGHTA, FQGNSA. The CDR3 DNA is TGTGCCAGCAGCGAACACAGGGGCCGCGGTTTATACGAGCAGTACTTC. Encoded protein: CASSEHRGRGLYEQYF.

This clone was observed a single time. V gene TRBV5-8 combines with J gene TRBJ1-5; D gene unclear. With 4 bases removed from V and 2 bases from J, the gap between germline ends came to 16 bases. Germline values: CDR1 SGHTS, CDR2 YDEGEE. The CDR3 length is 16 residues. CDR3 sequence (DNA): TGTGCCAGCAGCCCCCCCGAGGTTCTAGGCAATCAGCCCCAGCATTTT. Residues: CASSPPEVLGNQPQHF.

V gene TRBV18 combines with J gene TRBJ2-3; D might be TRBD2 (6 bases). CDR3 length equals 15 residues. The germline CDR1 and CDR2 sequences are KGHSH and LQKENI. Trimming left V 0 bases short and J 6 bases short, with 13 bases between. The CDR3 region is CASSPPVSGGDTQYF. CDR3 coding DNA: TGTGCCAGCTCACCACCGGTATCTGGGGGGGATACGCAGTATTTT. Complete variable domain (other parts from reference TRBV18 and TRBJ2-3): NAGVMQNPRHLVRRRGQEARLRCSPMKGHSHVYWYRQLPEEGLKFMVYLQKENIIDESGMPKERFSAEFPKEGPSILRIQQVVRGDSAAYFCASSPPVSGGDTQYFGPGTRLTVL.

The chain uses TRBV9 and TRBJ1-6; D is unresolved. The CDR3 is made up of 14 amino acids. V was shortened by 0 bases and J by 9 bases, with 10 bases between the two germline ends. CDR1 is SGDLS, CDR2 YYNGEE, per germline. CDR3 sequence (DNA): TGTGCCAGCAGCGTAGACTCTTCGGGTTCACCCCTCCACTTT. Its protein product is CASSVDSSGSPLHF.

The chain's CDR3 is CASSLEEGYYEQYF. The DNA of the CDR3 is TGCGCCAGCAGCTTGGAGGAGGGCTACTACGAGCAGTACTTC. V usage is TRBV5-1 and J usage is TRBJ2-7, with D maybe TRBD2 (6 bases). The V gene's germline CDR1 is SGHRS and CDR2 YFSETQ. The CDR3 length is 14 residues. Between the trimmed V and J ends, which lost 0 bases and 3 bases, there was a span of 10 bases. The full variable domain, with the rest looked up from reference TRBV5-1 and TRBJ2-7, is KAGVTQTPRYLIKTRGQQVTLSCSPISGHRSVSWYQQTPGQGLQFLFEYFSETQRNKGNFPGRFSGRQFSNSRSEMNVSTLELGDSALYLCASSLEEGYYEQYFGPGTRLTVT.

The chain uses TRBV6-5 and TRBJ1-5, with 8 positions matching TRBD1. Germline lookup yields CDR1 MNHEY and CDR2 SVGAGI. CDR3 length equals 15 residues. J was trimmed by 4 bases and V by 7 bases; bases with no gene match: 9. The CDR3 sequence is CASNSHGDRNQPQHF. The CDR3 DNA is TGTGCCAGCAACTCCCATGGGGACAGGAATCAGCCCCAGCATTTT.

The chain uses TRBV4-1 and TRBJ2-5; tentatively, D is TRBD2 (5 bases). V lost 4 bases and J 1 base, leaving 19 bases between the germline ends. Looked up from germline, CDR1 is MGHRA and CDR2 is YSYEKL. The CDR3 is 17 residues long. In nucleotides, the CDR3 is TGCGCCAGCAGCCCGGGGAAGGGTTCTCGATCCCAAGAGACCCAGTACTTC. Protein: CASSPGKGSRSQETQYF.

The chain links TRBV11-3 to TRBJ1-4; 7 nucleotides align to TRBD1. In germline, CDR1 is SGHNT, CDR2 YENEEA. V gave up 0 bases and J gave up 5 bases; unmatched junction bases: 12. The CDR3 is made up of 18 amino acids. The CDR3 protein is CASSLDPGTASRNEKLFF. CDR3 in DNA: TGTGCCAGCAGCTTAGATCCCGGGACAGCCAGCAGAAATGAAAAACTGTTTTTT. Combining the CDR3 with reference TRBV11-3 and TRBJ1-4 gives the whole variable domain EAGVVQSPRYKIIEKKQPVAFWCNPISGHNTLYWYLQNLGQGPELLIRYENEEAVDDSQLPKDRFSAERLKGVDSTLKIQPAELGDSAVYLCASSLDPGTASRNEKLFFGSGTQLSVL.

The chain employs TRBV7-2 and TRBJ1-5; D is possibly TRBD1 (6 bases). This CDR3 contains 15 residues. V shed 3 bases and J shed 2 bases, with 11 bases lying between them. Germline CDR1 reads SGHTA; CDR2 reads FQGNSA. CDR3 bases: TGTGCCAGCAGCTTGAATGGACAGCGCAATCAGCCCCAGCATTTT. It specifies CASSLNGQRNQPQHF.

The chain couples TRBV2 to TRBJ2-7, with D possibly TRBD1 on 5 matching bases. The CDR3 loop spans 12 amino acids. Germline-derived CDR1 and CDR2 are SNHLY and FYNNEI. The V end was cut by 6 bases, the J end by 6 bases, with 12 bases between. The CDR3 DNA reads TGTGCCAGCAGGGAGCAGGGTCCCGAGCAGTACTTC. Translation: CASREQGPEQYF. The variable domain in full, with the rest retrieved from reference TRBV2 and TRBJ2-7, is EPEVTQTPSHQVTQMGQEVILRCVPISNHLYFYWYRQILGQKVEFLVSFYNNEISEKSEIFDDQFSVERPDGSNFTLKIRSTKLEDSAMYFCASREQGPEQYFGPGTRLTVT.

This clone was observed once. The chain recombines TRBV7-2 with TRBJ2-7; 9 bases are a match to TRBD2. The CDR3 is made up of 15 amino acids. V lost 2 bases and J lost 3; bases outside the gene matches: 5. Germline V gene lookup returns CDR1 SGHTA and CDR2 FQGNSA. The CDR3: CASSLYGSGGYEQYF. The CDR3 bases are TGTGCCAGCAGCTTATATGGTAGCGGGGGCTACGAGCAGTACTTC. Looking up the rest from reference TRBV7-2 and TRBJ2-7 gives the full variable domain: GAGVSQSPSNKVTEKGKDVELRCDPISGHTALYWYRQSLGQGLEFLIYFQGNSAPDKSGLPSDRFSAERTGGSVSTLTIQRTQQEDSAVYLCASSLYGSGGYEQYFGPGTRLTVT.

V usage is TRBV4-3 and J usage is TRBJ1-4; 11 bases are shared with TRBD1. Germline CDR1 reads LGHNA; CDR2 reads YSLEER. The CDR3 runs 15 residues. After removal of 1 base from V and 8 bases from J, the junction contained 3 bases not matched to a gene. The CDR3 coding sequence is TGCGCCAGCAGCCAAGGCGGGACAGGGGGGGAAAAACTGTTTTTT. Translating it yields CASSQGGTGGEKLFF.

The V and J genes are TRBV18 and TRBJ1-2; the D is unclear. CDR1 is KGHSH and CDR2 is LQKENI in the germline V gene. Between the trimmed V and J ends, which lost 6 bases and 9 bases, there was a span of 17 bases. CDR3 length: 13 residues. In nucleotides, the CDR3 is TGTGCCAGCTCGACCTCCACAACCGACAGCTACACCTTC. This encodes CASSTSTTDSYTF.

The chain uses TRBV9 and TRBJ2-1; the D gene is possibly TRBD2 (6 bases). Germline lookup yields CDR1 SGDLS and CDR2 YYNGEE. V was cut by 0 bases and J by 2 bases, with 9 bases left in between. The CDR3 has 15 residues. CDR3 DNA: TGTGCCAGCAGCGTAGGGGGAGGCACCTACAATGAGCAGTTCTTC. Translating gives CASSVGGGTYNEQFF.

The chain carries TRBV7-3 and TRBJ2-1; 7 bases match TRBD2. This CDR3 has 17 amino acids. Germline CDR1 is SGHTA and CDR2 is FQGTGA. V was pared by 4 bases and J by 8 bases, with 17 bases of the junction left unmatched. Written as DNA, the CDR3 is TGTGCCAGCAGCTCAAACGCCTGGCGGGGGAAAAAGCATGAGCAGTTCTTC. Translated, it gives CASSSNAWRGKKHEQFF.

This sequence joins TRBV5-1 and TRBJ2-5; 8 positions match TRBD2. The CDR3 extends over 17 amino acids. V shed 1 base and J 4 bases; nucleotides not matched to a gene: 12. Germline CDR1 reads SGHRS; CDR2 reads YFSETQ. The DNA for the CDR3 is TGCGCCAGCAGCTTGACCGGGGGGGCAGGTAATCTAGAGACCCAGTACTTC. Translated: CASSLTGGAGNLETQYF.

The V call is TRBV5-7, the J call TRBJ1-5; 10 bases fit TRBD1. TRBV5-7 is labeled an ORF, and its function is uncertain. Unmatched junction bases numbered 14, after V lost 3 bases and J lost 8 bases. The CDR3 length is 17 residues. The CDR3 sequence is CASSYGQGGNKYKPQHF. As DNA, the CDR3 is TGTGCCAGCAGCTACGGACAGGGGGGGAACAAGTATAAGCCCCAGCATTTT.

This chain joins TRBV6-5 and TRBJ2-4; D is possibly TRBD1 (5 bases). Germline assignment: CDR1 MNHEY and CDR2 SVGAGI. CDR3 size: 15 residues. The germline V and J ends were trimmed by 0 bases and 6 bases, with 12 bases remaining between them. The CDR3 loop is CASSYSGALRNIQYF. For the CDR3, the DNA is TGTGCCAGCAGTTACTCTGGGGCTTTGAGAAACATTCAGTACTTC.